Only a few counts were recorded for the clone carrying this TCR beta chain. Its antigen remains unidentified. The CDR3 extends over 12 amino acids. Trimming left V 5 bases short and J 6 bases short, with 11 bases between. In germline, CDR1 is SGHVS, CDR2 FQNEAQ. Regarding time point: newly diagnosed GD, antithyroid drugs for less than 3 months. Scientists built the TCR library using RNA that was extracted from PBMCs. These data belong to a study of regulatory T cells in long-lasting Graves disease. On the study more broadly: For under 3 months, newly diagnosed Graves' patients had been taking antithyroid drugs. Study observations and caveats: There were preferences for TRBV28, TRBJ1-2 and TRBJ2-5 in persistent disease. Between persistent patients, 2,500 to 3,500 public clonotypes were shared, exceeding the 966 shared between new patients.

Libraries of TCR beta came from iRepertoire HTBI primers plus Arm-PCR of CDR3 regions. TCRdb re-derived calls from the multiplex PCR reads in MiXCR, one entry per CDR3 protein. The data hold more than 450,000 distinct CDR3 sequences, with about 12% observed a single time. These records were also assigned to another study, of T cells in Graves' hyperthyroidism and ophthalmopathy. In that study: Ophthalmopathy was model-predicted a median roughly six months pre-onset.

The TCR was taken from a young woman with Graves disease. The sample here was peripheral blood mononuclear cells (PBMCs), taken at new diagnosis, from a patient treated with antithyroid drugs. The J gene is TRBJ2-7, the V gene TRBV7-8, with D possibly TRBD2 on 5 matching bases. DNA of the CDR3: TGTGCCAGCAGCCCTAGCTCTCTCGAGCAGTACTTC. Translating gives CASSPSSLEQYF. Combining the CDR3 with reference TRBV7-8 and TRBJ2-7 gives the whole variable domain GAGVSQSPRYKVAKRGQDVALRCDPISGHVSLFWYQQALGQGPEFLTYFQNEAQLDKSGLPSDRFFAERPEGSVSTLKIQRTQQEDSAVYLCASSPSSLEQYFGPGTRLTVT.